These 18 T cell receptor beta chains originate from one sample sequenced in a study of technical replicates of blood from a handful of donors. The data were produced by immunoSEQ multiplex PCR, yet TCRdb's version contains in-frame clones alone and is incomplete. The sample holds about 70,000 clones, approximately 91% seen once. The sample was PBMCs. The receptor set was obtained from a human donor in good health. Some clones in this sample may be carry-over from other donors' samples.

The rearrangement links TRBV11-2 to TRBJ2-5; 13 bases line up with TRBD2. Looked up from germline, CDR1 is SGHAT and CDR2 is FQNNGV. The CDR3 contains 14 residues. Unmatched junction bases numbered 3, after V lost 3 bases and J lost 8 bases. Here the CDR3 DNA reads TGTGCCAGCAGCTTGACTAGCGGGGGGAGAACCCAGTACTTC. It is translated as CASSLTSGGRTQYF.

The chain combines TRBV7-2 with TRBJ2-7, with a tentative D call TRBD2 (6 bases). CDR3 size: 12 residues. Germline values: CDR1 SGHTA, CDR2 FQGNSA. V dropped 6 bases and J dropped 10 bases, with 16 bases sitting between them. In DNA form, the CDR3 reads TGTGCCAGCAGTGCGGGACCCGGCGGCCAGTACTTC. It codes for CASSAGPGGQYF.

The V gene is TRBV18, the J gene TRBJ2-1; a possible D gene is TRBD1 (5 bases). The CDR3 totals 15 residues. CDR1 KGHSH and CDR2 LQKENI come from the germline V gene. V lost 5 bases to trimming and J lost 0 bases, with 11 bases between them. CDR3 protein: CASSWGSSSYNEQFF. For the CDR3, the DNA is TGTGCCAGCTCATGGGGCTCGAGCTCCTACAATGAGCAGTTCTTC.

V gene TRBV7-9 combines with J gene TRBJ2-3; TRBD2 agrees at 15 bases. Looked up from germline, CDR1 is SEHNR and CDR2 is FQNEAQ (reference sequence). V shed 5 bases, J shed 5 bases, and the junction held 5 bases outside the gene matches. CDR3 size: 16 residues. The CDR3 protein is CASSHRGLAGGDTQYF. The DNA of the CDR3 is TGTGCCAGCAGCCACAGGGGACTAGCGGGGGGAGATACGCAGTATTTT.

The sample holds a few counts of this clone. The CDR3 loop is CASSPGLAADYNEQFF. The DNA of the CDR3 is TGTGCCAGCAGCCCGGGACTAGCGGCTGACTACAATGAGCAGTTCTTC. This chain connects TRBV7-6 to TRBJ2-1, with TRBD2 matching over 11 bases. V lost 5 bases to trimming and J lost 3 bases; unmatched junction nucleotides: 6. Per germline, CDR1 SGHVS and CDR2 FNYEAQ. The CDR3 sequence is 16 residues long. The full variable domain, rest sourced from reference TRBV7-6 and TRBJ2-1, is GAGVSQSPRYKVTKRGQDVALRCDPISGHVSLYWYRQALGQGPEFLTYFNYEAQQDKSGLPNDRFSAERPEGSISTLTIQRTEQRDSAMYRCASSPGLAADYNEQFFGPGTRLTVL.

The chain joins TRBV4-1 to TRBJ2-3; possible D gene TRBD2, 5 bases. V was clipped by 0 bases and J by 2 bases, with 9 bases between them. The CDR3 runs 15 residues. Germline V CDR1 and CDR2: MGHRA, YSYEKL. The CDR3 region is CASSQDGLATDTQYF. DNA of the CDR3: TGCGCCAGCAGCCAAGATGGGCTAGCCACAGATACGCAGTATTTT.

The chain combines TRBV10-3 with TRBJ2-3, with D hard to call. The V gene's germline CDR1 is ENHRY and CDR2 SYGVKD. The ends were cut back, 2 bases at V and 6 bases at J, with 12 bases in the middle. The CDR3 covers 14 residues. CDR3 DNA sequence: TGTGCCATCAGTGAGGACACCGGCCGGGATACGCAGTATTTT. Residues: CAISEDTGRDTQYF.

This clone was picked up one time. The CDR3, as DNA: TGTGCCAGCAGCTTTAGCGGGGGAAAGACCCAGTACTTC. Amino acid sequence: CASSFSGGKTQYF. The rearrangement joins TRBV7-2 to TRBJ2-5, with TRBD2 identical over 9 bases. The germline V gene encodes CDR1 SGHTA and CDR2 FQGNSA. This CDR3 is built from 13 residues. After removal of 3 bases from V and 6 bases from J, the junction contained 2 bases not matched to a gene. Supplemented by reference TRBV7-2 and TRBJ2-5, the full variable domain reads GAGVSQSPSNKVTEKGKDVELRCDPISGHTALYWYRQSLGQGLEFLIYFQGNSAPDKSGLPSDRFSAERTGGSVSTLTIQRTQQEDSAVYLCASSFSGGKTQYFGPGTRLLVL.

The CDR3 region has the DNA TGTGCCAGCAGCATAACCGTGGGCCCTGGGACCGGGGAGCTGTTTTTT. Its protein product is CASSITVGPGTGELFF. This chain links TRBV7-7 with TRBJ2-2; no firm D call. From germline, CDR1 is SSHAT and CDR2 FNYEAQ (reference sequence). The length of the CDR3 is 16 residues. V was trimmed by 5 bases and J by 5 bases, leaving 18 bases between them.

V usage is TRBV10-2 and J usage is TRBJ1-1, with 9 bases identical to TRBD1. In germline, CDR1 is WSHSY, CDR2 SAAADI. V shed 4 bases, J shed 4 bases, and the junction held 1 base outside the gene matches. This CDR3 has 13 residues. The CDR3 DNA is TGCGCCAGCAGTGGACAGGGGGGCACTGAAGCTTTCTTT. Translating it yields CASSGQGGTEAFF.

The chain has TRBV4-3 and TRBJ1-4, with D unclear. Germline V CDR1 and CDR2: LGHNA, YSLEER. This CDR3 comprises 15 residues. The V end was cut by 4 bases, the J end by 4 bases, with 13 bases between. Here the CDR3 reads CASSPRGQLNEKLFF. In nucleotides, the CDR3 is TGCGCCAGCAGCCCGAGAGGGCAGCTTAATGAAAAACTGTTTTTT.

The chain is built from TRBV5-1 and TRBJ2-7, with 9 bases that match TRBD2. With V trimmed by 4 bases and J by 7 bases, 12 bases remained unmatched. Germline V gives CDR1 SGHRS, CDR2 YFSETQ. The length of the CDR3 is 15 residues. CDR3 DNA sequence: TGCGCCAGCAGCGGGGGACTAGCTTCGACGGAGGAGCAGTACTTC. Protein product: CASSGGLASTEEQYF.

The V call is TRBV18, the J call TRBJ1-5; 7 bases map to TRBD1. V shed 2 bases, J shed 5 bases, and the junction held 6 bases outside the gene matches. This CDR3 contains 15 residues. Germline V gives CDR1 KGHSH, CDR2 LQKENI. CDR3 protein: CASSPDTGAHQPQHF. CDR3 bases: TGTGCCAGCTCACCAGATACAGGGGCGCATCAGCCCCAGCATTTT.

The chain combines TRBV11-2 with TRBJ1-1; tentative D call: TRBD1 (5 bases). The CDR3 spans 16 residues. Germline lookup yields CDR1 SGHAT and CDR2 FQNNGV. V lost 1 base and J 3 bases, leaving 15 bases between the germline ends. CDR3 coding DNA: TGTGCCAGCAGCTTAGTTGTTCAGGGAAAGGACACTGAAGCTTTCTTT. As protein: CASSLVVQGKDTEAFF.

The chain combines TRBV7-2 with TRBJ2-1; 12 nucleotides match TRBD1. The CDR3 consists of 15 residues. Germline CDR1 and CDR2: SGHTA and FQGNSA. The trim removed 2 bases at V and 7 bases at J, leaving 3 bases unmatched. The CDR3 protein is CASSLWGQGANEQFF. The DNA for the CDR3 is TGTGCCAGCAGCTTATGGGGACAGGGGGCGAATGAGCAGTTCTTC.

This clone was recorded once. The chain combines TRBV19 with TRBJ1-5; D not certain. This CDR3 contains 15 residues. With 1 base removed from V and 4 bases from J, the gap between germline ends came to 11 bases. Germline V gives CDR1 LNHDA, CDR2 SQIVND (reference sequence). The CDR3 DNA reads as TGTGCCAGTAGTATAGCCCGGGGTCAAAATCAGCCCCAGCATTTT. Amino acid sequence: CASSIARGQNQPQHF.

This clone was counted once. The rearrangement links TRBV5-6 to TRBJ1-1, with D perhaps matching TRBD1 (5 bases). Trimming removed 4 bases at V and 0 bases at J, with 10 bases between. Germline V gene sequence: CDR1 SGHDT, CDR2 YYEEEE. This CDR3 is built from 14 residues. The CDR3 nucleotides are TGTGCCAGCAGCCTGGACATTCTGAACACTGAAGCTTTCTTT. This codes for CASSLDILNTEAFF.

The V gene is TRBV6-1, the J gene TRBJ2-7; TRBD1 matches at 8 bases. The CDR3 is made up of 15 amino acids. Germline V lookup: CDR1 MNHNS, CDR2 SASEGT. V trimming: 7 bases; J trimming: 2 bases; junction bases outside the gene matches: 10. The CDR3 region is CASTGGDRLTYEQYF. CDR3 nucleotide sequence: TGTGCCAGCACCGGTGGGGACAGGCTGACCTACGAGCAGTACTTC.